This record looks at one TCR beta chain sequence and its context. Its antigen remains unidentified. UMIs were added to TCR cDNA along with a universal primer site when it was made by 5'RACE template switching. TCRdb used MiXCR to reprocess the 5' RACE reads, holding one entry per CDR3 protein. The sample yields some 600,000 distinct CDR3 sequences, approximately 13% seen once. The data are from a study of T cells after yellow fever vaccination. Overall study results and limits: Clonotypes appearing in both CD4 and CD8 compartments existed, and their share was small.

Deletions cut 4 bases from V and 0 bases from J, with 9 bases between. Germline V gives CDR1 DFQATT, CDR2 SNEGSKA (reference sequence). The CDR3 totals 13 residues. V and J are TRBV20-1 and TRBJ2-5, with TRBD1 as a possible D gene (5 bases). Sample: PBMCs, taken on the day of the yellow fever booster vaccination. The sequence was collected from a man younger than 45 who received the YFV17D yellow fever vaccine. The CDR3 coding sequence is TGCAGTGCTAAACAGGAGTACCAAGAGACCCAGTACTTC. Protein sequence: CSAKQEYQETQYF.